This entry lists 24 T cell receptor beta chains sequenced from one sample in a study of neoadjuvant anti-PD-1 for oral cavity cancer. Data came from immunoSEQ multiplex PCR; TCRdb stores just in-frame clones and leaves some out. This table has 30,000 or so clones, approximately 80% appearing once. Time point in this sample: after neoadjuvant nivolumab, at surgical resection. This material consisted of PBMCs, taken after nivolumab (anti-PD-1) treatment. These receptors all stem from a person aged 35-79 years with oral cavity squamous cell carcinoma.

The V call is TRBV4-2, the J call TRBJ1-1; 10 bases line up with TRBD1. CDR3 size: 18 residues. J lost 3 bases, V lost 3 bases, and 13 bases had no gene match. Germline CDR1 LGHNA, CDR2 YNFKEQ. CDR3 region: CASSHLPGQGSLYTEAFF. The CDR3, as DNA: TGTGCCAGCAGCCATCTACCGGGACAGGGGTCGTTATACACTGAAGCTTTCTTT.

The rearrangement uses TRBV4-2 and TRBJ2-2; 9 nucleotides align to TRBD2. J was trimmed by 0 bases and V by 3 bases; bases with no gene match: 8. This CDR3 region has 18 residues. Germline lookup yields CDR1 LGHNA and CDR2 YNFKEQ. The CDR3 region has the DNA TGTGCCAGCAGCCACCAATTAGCGGGGGCCACGAACACCGGGGAGCTGTTTTTT. Residues: CASSHQLAGATNTGELFF.

The genes are TRBV19 and TRBJ1-2, with a possible D match to TRBD1 (6 bases). CDR3 length equals 17 residues. CDR1 and CDR2 (germline): LNHDA, SQIVND (reference sequence). V dropped 6 bases and J dropped 2 bases, with 22 bases sitting between them. The CDR3 DNA reads as TGTGCCAGTAGGCTTACAGGGAAACAAAACCTCAACTATGGCTACACCTTC. Amino acid sequence: CASRLTGKQNLNYGYTF. Combining the CDR3 with reference TRBV19 and TRBJ1-2 gives the whole variable domain DGGITQSPKYLFRKEGQNVTLSCEQNLNHDAMYWYRQDPGQGLRLIYYSQIVNDFQKGDIAEGYSVSREKKESFPLTVTSAQKNPTAFYLCASRLTGKQNLNYGYTFGSGTRLTVV.

The chain recombines TRBV2 with TRBJ2-1, with a possible D match to TRBD2 (5 bases). This CDR3 region has 13 residues. The V end was cut by 5 bases, the J end by 4 bases, with 9 bases between. Germline values: CDR1 SNHLY, CDR2 FYNNEI. As DNA, the CDR3 is TGTGCCAGCAGTCCCGGGGTATACAATGAGCAGTTCTTC. This gives the protein CASSPGVYNEQFF. The full variable domain, rest sourced from reference TRBV2 and TRBJ2-1, is EPEVTQTPSHQVTQMGQEVILRCVPISNHLYFYWYRQILGQKVEFLVSFYNNEISEKSEIFDDQFSVERPDGSNFTLKIRSTKLEDSAMYFCASSPGVYNEQFFGPGTRLTVL.

The chain is built from TRBV19 and TRBJ2-1; 9 bases line up with TRBD1. The CDR3 length is 18 residues. The germline gives CDR1 LNHDA, CDR2 SQIVND (reference sequence). J gave up 0 bases and V 1 base, and 7 bases lay outside the gene matches. DNA of the CDR3: TGTGCCAGTAGTATAGGGCTTGGACAGGGGAGCTCCTACAATGAGCAGTTCTTC. This translates into CASSIGLGQGSSYNEQFF.

The V gene is TRBV11-3, the J gene TRBJ2-3, with 8 positions matching TRBD1. The germline V gene encodes CDR1 SGHNT and CDR2 YENEEA. V lost 0 bases and J lost 2; bases outside the gene matches: 4. The CDR3 contains 16 residues. CDR3 sequence reads: CASSLDQGAITDTQYF. The CDR3 nucleotides read TGTGCCAGCAGCTTAGATCAGGGGGCGATCACAGATACGCAGTATTTT.

This rearrangement joins TRBV27 to TRBJ2-3; 11 bases match TRBD1. Germline V gives CDR1 MNHEY, CDR2 SMNVEV (reference sequence). V was clipped by 4 bases and J by 0 bases; unmatched bases: 15. The CDR3 has 20 amino acids. CDR3 amino acids: CASSSTGTGGPLPSTDTQYF. The CDR3 bases are TGTGCCAGCAGTTCAACCGGGACAGGGGGACCCCTTCCTAGCACAGATACGCAGTATTTT.

The chain employs TRBV4-3 and TRBJ1-4; the D is unclear. The CDR3 spans 17 residues. The germline V gene has CDR1 LGHNA and CDR2 YSLEER. V gave up 4 bases and J gave up 3 bases, with 18 bases separating them. The CDR3 DNA sequence: TGCGCCAGCAGCCCAAACCGGGTAGGACGGTCTAATGAAAAACTGTTTTTT. Protein product: CASSPNRVGRSNEKLFF.

The chain employs TRBV7-9 and TRBJ2-3; D gene unclear. Trimming took off 0 bases at V and 6 bases at J, with 13 bases between the two ends. This CDR3 region has 15 residues. Germline assignment: CDR1 SEHNR and CDR2 FQNEAQ (reference sequence). The CDR3 DNA follows: TGTGCCAGCAGCTTAGCGATGATCGAAGCGGATACGCAGTATTTT. The encoded protein is CASSLAMIEADTQYF.

The chain has TRBV7-3 and TRBJ1-2, with 8 bases identical to TRBD1. Unmatched junction bases numbered 2, after V lost 4 bases and J lost 7 bases. The CDR3 is made up of 12 amino acids. Germline V CDR1 and CDR2: SGHTA, FQGTGA. CDR3 loop: CASSSGTGGYTF. The CDR3 region has the DNA TGTGCCAGCAGCTCCGGGACAGGTGGCTACACCTTC. Variable domain in full (rest from reference TRBV7-3 and TRBJ1-2): GAGVSQTPSNKVTEKGKYVELRCDPISGHTALYWYRQSLGQGPEFLIYFQGTGAADDSGLPNDRFFAVRPEGSVSTLKIQRTERGDSAVYLCASSSGTGGYTFGSGTRLTVV.

V usage is TRBV9 and J usage is TRBJ2-3; D gene uncertain. CDR1 is SGDLS and CDR2 is YYNGEE in the germline V gene. Trimming took 0 bases from V and 4 from J, leaving 6 bases between them. The CDR3 runs 13 residues. For the CDR3, the DNA is TGTGCCAGCAGCGTAGGGAGCCCAGATACGCAGTATTTT. Residues: CASSVGSPDTQYF.

This clone was counted only a few times. In DNA, the CDR3 is TGTGCCAGCAGCTTAGTCCAGTCCTACAATGAGCAGTTCTTC. It translates to CASSLVQSYNEQFF. The V and J genes are TRBV7-2 and TRBJ2-1, with D unclear. CDR1 and CDR2 from the germline V gene are SGHTA and FQGNSA. V was shortened by 1 base and J by 1 base, with 5 bases between the two germline ends. The CDR3 extends over 14 amino acids. Full variable domain (missing parts from reference TRBV7-2 and TRBJ2-1): GAGVSQSPSNKVTEKGKDVELRCDPISGHTALYWYRQSLGQGLEFLIYFQGNSAPDKSGLPSDRFSAERTGGSVSTLTIQRTQQEDSAVYLCASSLVQSYNEQFFGPGTRLTVL.

The chain links TRBV9 to TRBJ1-2; D possibly corresponds to TRBD1 (6 bases). V lost 3 bases and J lost 4, with 13 bases in between. Germline values: CDR1 SGDLS, CDR2 YYNGEE. This CDR3 contains 14 residues. As DNA, the CDR3 is TGTGCCAGCAGCGGGGACACCAGGGGCTATGGCTACACCTTC. It codes for CASSGDTRGYGYTF.

In this sample, this clone is medium-sized (0.01 to 0.1%). The chain has TRBV29-1 and TRBJ2-2; 8 bases are a match to TRBD1. The germline CDR1 and CDR2 sequences are SQVTM and ANQGSEA. The CDR3 sequence is 13 residues long. After removal of 6 bases from V and 6 bases from J, the junction contained 6 bases not matched to a gene. CDR3 protein: CSVRLQGAGELFF. CDR3 DNA: TGCAGCGTCCGATTACAGGGGGCCGGGGAGCTGTTTTTT.

The V gene is TRBV18, the J gene TRBJ1-1; D gene unclear. CDR3 size: 15 residues. The V end was cut by 0 bases, the J end by 1 base, with 9 bases between. Germline V gives CDR1 KGHSH, CDR2 LQKENI. CDR3 in amino acids: CASSPPVRGNTEAFF. The CDR3 DNA is TGTGCCAGCTCACCACCGGTCCGTGGGAACACTGAAGCTTTCTTT.

The CDR3, as DNA: TGTGCCAGCAGCACCCAGAGGGAGACCCAGTACTTC. Its protein product is CASSTQRETQYF. This chain links TRBV5-8 with TRBJ2-5; D unclear. The CDR3 has 12 amino acids. Germline V gives CDR1 SGHTS, CDR2 YDEGEE. V lost 4 bases, J lost 5 bases, and 9 bases lay in between. The whole variable domain, remainder taken from reference TRBV5-8 and TRBJ2-5, is EAGVTQSPTHLIKTRGQQATLRCSPISGHTSVYWYQQALGLGLQFLLWYDEGEERNRGNFPPRFSGRQFPNYSSELNVNALELEDSALYLCASSTQRETQYFGPGTRLLVL.

The chain couples TRBV6-5 to TRBJ1-2, with D possibly matching TRBD1 (6 bases). Germline V gives CDR1 MNHEY, CDR2 SVGAGI. Trimming pared 4 bases from V and 5 bases from J, leaving 17 bases between. This CDR3 is 15 amino acids long. This chain's CDR3 is CASSSRDTGSYGYTF. DNA of the CDR3: TGTGCCAGCAGTTCACGGGACACAGGATCGTATGGCTACACCTTC.

This chain connects TRBV15 to TRBJ2-7, with 14 nucleotides matching TRBD2. CDR1 is LNHNV and CDR2 is YYDKDF in the germline V gene (reference sequence). The CDR3 is 16 residues long. The trim removed 7 bases at V and 6 bases at J, leaving 11 bases unmatched. This CDR3 is CATKGLAGDMRFEQYF. The CDR3 nucleotides read TGTGCCACCAAGGGACTAGCGGGGGACATGAGGTTCGAGCAGTACTTC.

The chain recombines TRBV7-2 with TRBJ2-5; D uncertain. V was trimmed by 3 bases and J by 5 bases, leaving 7 bases between them. Germline V CDR1 and CDR2: SGHTA, FQGNSA. The CDR3 runs to 12 residues. In DNA form, the CDR3 reads TGTGCCAGCAGCTTGTCCCTGGAGACCCAGTACTTC. Translation gives CASSLSLETQYF.

The chain joins TRBV7-9 to TRBJ1-2, with a weak D call TRBD1 (5 bases). Germline V gives CDR1 SEHNR, CDR2 FQNEAQ (reference sequence). Trimming shortened V by 5 bases and J by 0 bases, and 13 bases separated the two germline ends. CDR3 size: 15 residues. The CDR3 nucleotides are TGTGCCAGCAGCGATGGGACTACCCCTAACTATGGCTACACCTTC. Translating it yields CASSDGTTPNYGYTF.

This CDR3 is CASSQGDTEMSEAFF. In DNA, the CDR3 is TGTGCCAGCAGCCAAGGGGACACGGAAATGTCTGAAGCTTTCTTT. The chain has TRBV4-2 and TRBJ1-1; TRBD1 is a possible D gene (6 bases). The CDR3 extends over 15 amino acids. V lost 1 base to trimming and J lost 6 bases, with 15 bases between them. CDR1 is LGHNA, CDR2 YNFKEQ, per germline.

This sequence joins TRBV6-5 and TRBJ2-3, with D perhaps TRBD1 (6 bases). The CDR3 sequence is 15 residues long. Trimming shortened V by 6 bases and J by 1 base, and 14 bases separated the two germline ends. Germline CDR1 MNHEY, CDR2 SVGAGI. CDR3 nucleotides: TGTGCCAGCAGATCAGGGGTGTTTGGCACAGATACGCAGTATTTT. Translated, it gives CASRSGVFGTDTQYF.

The chain uses TRBV6-5 and TRBJ2-1, with 7 bases aligning to TRBD2. The CDR3 is 16 amino acids. Germline V gene sequence: CDR1 MNHEY, CDR2 SVGAGI. With V trimmed by 2 bases and J by 4 bases, 8 bases remained unmatched. The CDR3 reads CASSYMGTSAYNEQFF. The CDR3 DNA reads as TGTGCCAGCAGTTACATGGGAACTAGCGCTTACAATGAGCAGTTCTTC.

This rearrangement joins TRBV7-9 to TRBJ1-5, with D possibly TRBD1 on 5 matching bases. Germline lookup yields CDR1 SEHNR and CDR2 FQNEAQ (reference sequence). V gave up 2 bases and J gave up 3 bases, with 8 bases separating them. The CDR3 consists of 14 residues. For the CDR3, the DNA is TGTGCCAGCAGCTTACAGGGAGACAATCAGCCCCAGCATTTT. It yields the protein CASSLQGDNQPQHF. The variable domain in full, with the rest retrieved from reference TRBV7-9 and TRBJ1-5, is DTGVSQNPRHKITKRGQNVTFRCDPISEHNRLYWYRQTLGQGPEFLTYFQNEAQLEKSRLLSDRFSAERPKGSFSTLEIQRTEQGDSAMYLCASSLQGDNQPQHFGDGTRLSIL.